One sample yielded the 30 T cell receptor beta chains listed below, sequenced in a study of spatial heterogeneity in lung cancer. Time point specified: sample taken at primary tumor resection. Whole RNA, isolated from tumor, nontumor lung or frozen PBMC, was sequenced without prior sorting. MiXCR, run by TCRdb on the 5' RACE reads, gives a single entry per CDR3 protein. The sample has 60,000 to 90,000 distinct CDR3 sequences; about 14% are singletons. The input for sequencing was PBMCs, taken at surgery. The source is a male donor with early-stage non-small cell lung cancer.

The table lists this clonotype with many counts. The genes are TRBV10-3 and TRBJ2-3; 13 bases are shared with TRBD2. The germline V gene has CDR1 ENHRY and CDR2 SYGVKD. This CDR3 has 15 amino acids. V gave up 8 bases and J gave up 4 bases; unmatched junction bases: 6. DNA of the CDR3: TGTGCCATCCGCGGACTAGCGGGAGATGCAGATACGCAGTATTTT. Amino acid sequence: CAIRGLAGDADTQYF.

The chain couples TRBV20-1 to TRBJ1-5; weak D call: TRBD1 (5 bases). The CDR3 extends over 16 amino acids. CDR1 and CDR2 from the germline V gene are DFQATT and SNEGSKA (reference sequence). The ends were cut back, 3 bases at V and 4 bases at J, with 19 bases in the middle. CDR3 DNA: TGCAGTGCTAGTTATTTTGGCGGGGGAGGGAATCAGCCCCAGCATTTT. Amino acid sequence: CSASYFGGGGNQPQHF.

The table lists this clonotype with many counts. The chain links TRBV29-1 to TRBJ1-2; D not certain. Germline values: CDR1 SQVTM, CDR2 ANQGSEA. The CDR3 has 14 residues. V was shortened by 5 bases and J by 4 bases, with 17 bases between the two germline ends. The CDR3: CSVPIGGMGYGYTF. Here the CDR3 DNA reads TGCAGCGTTCCTATCGGAGGAATGGGCTATGGCTACACCTTC.

This clonotype has only a few counts. The chain joins TRBV7-2 to TRBJ1-5; D unclear. Germline CDR1 SGHTA, CDR2 FQGNSA. V was clipped by 0 bases and J by 11 bases, with 11 bases between them. The length of the CDR3 is 13 residues. The CDR3 reads CASSLASEGSQHF. The CDR3 nucleotides are TGTGCCAGCAGCTTAGCGTCTGAAGGGTCCCAGCATTTT.

This clonotype was seen repeatedly, ten times or more. CDR3 bases: TGTGCCAGCCAGGGTGGCAATCAGCCCCAGCATTTT. Protein: CASQGGNQPQHF. This sequence joins TRBV2 and TRBJ1-5, with D perhaps TRBD1 (5 bases). The germline V gene encodes CDR1 SNHLY and CDR2 FYNNEI. CDR3 length: 12 amino acids. Deletions cut 8 bases from V and 2 bases from J, with 7 bases between. Looking up the rest from reference TRBV2 and TRBJ1-5 gives the full variable domain: EPEVTQTPSHQVTQMGQEVILRCVPISNHLYFYWYRQILGQKVEFLVSFYNNEISEKSEIFDDQFSVERPDGSNFTLKIRSTKLEDSAMYFCASQGGNQPQHFGDGTRLSIL.

This clonotype was counted ten times or more. At one boundary the junction diverges from the germline segment, which might be a read error. V usage is TRBV30 and J usage is TRBJ2-5, with D perhaps matching TRBD1 (6 bases). The CDR3 is 14 residues long. Per the germline V gene, CDR1 is GTSNPN and CDR2 is SVGIG (reference sequence). CDR3 sequence reads: CAWTKTGDQGTQYF. In DNA, the CDR3 is TGTGCCTGGACGAAGACAGGCGACCAAGGGACCCAGTACTTC. Looking up the rest from reference TRBV30 and TRBJ2-5 gives the full variable domain: SQTIHQWPATLVQPVGSPLSLECTVEGTSNPNLYWYRQAAGRGLQLLFYSVGIGQISSEVPQNLSASRPQDRQFILSSKKLLLSDSGFYLCAWTKTGDQGTQYFGPGTRLLVL.

At least ten counts were recorded for this clonotype. V gene TRBV19 combines with J gene TRBJ2-6, with 8 bases aligning to TRBD1. This CDR3 region has 16 residues. Trimming at V came to 5 bases and at J to 4 bases, leaving 7 bases not matched to a gene. Per germline, CDR1 LNHDA and CDR2 SQIVND (reference sequence). The CDR3 sequence: CASSPDRGPGANVLTF. The CDR3 nucleotides read TGTGCCAGTAGTCCTGACAGGGGACCCGGGGCCAACGTCCTGACTTTC.

In its sample, this clonotype was seen a few times. The chain couples TRBV5-8 to TRBJ2-1; the match to TRBD2 covers 7 bases. This CDR3 has 16 amino acids. Germline trimming cut 4 bases from V and 5 bases from J; bases unmatched to any gene: 12. Germline loops: CDR1 SGHTS, CDR2 YDEGEE. The CDR3 region is CASSPLGGRANNEQFF. The CDR3 DNA reads as TGTGCCAGCAGCCCCCTTGGGGGGAGGGCCAACAATGAGCAGTTCTTC.

This chain uses TRBV5-1 with TRBJ2-5; perhaps TRBD1 as D (5 bases). Trimming removed 4 bases at V and 3 bases at J, with 10 bases between. CDR1 and CDR2 (germline): SGHRS, YFSETQ. The CDR3 is made up of 13 amino acids. The CDR3 DNA is TGCGCCAGCAGCCTCGACAGCGAAGAGACCCAGTACTTC. Translating gives CASSLDSEETQYF.

The genes are TRBV30 and TRBJ1-5; 7 bases are shared with TRBD1. The V and J ends lost 1 base and 4 bases, in that order; junction bases with no gene match: 4. The CDR3 totals 14 residues. CDR1 is GTSNPN, CDR2 SVGIG, per germline (reference sequence). The CDR3: CAWSETGQNQPQHF. The CDR3 DNA is TGTGCCTGGAGTGAGACAGGGCAAAATCAGCCCCAGCATTTT.

This clonotype was seen many times. The rearrangement links TRBV10-3 to TRBJ1-2; D may be TRBD1 (5 bases). The CDR3 length is 14 residues. In germline, CDR1 is ENHRY, CDR2 SYGVKD. The germline V and J ends were trimmed by 2 bases and 6 bases, with 13 bases remaining between them. CDR3 sequence (DNA): TGTGCCATCAGTGAGGTGGCCGGGGGGAATGGCTACACCTTC. Protein: CAISEVAGGNGYTF.

The CDR3 nucleotides are TGCGCCAGCAGCTTGGGACTAGCGGGAGTTGATGAGCAGTTCTTC. It specifies CASSLGLAGVDEQFF. The V gene is TRBV5-1, the J gene TRBJ2-1, with TRBD2 matching 12 bases. The V gene end was trimmed by 0 bases and the J gene end by 8 bases; junction bases not matched to a gene: 3. The CDR3 is 15 residues long. Germline CDR1 and CDR2: SGHRS and YFSETQ.

The V call is TRBV29-1, the J call TRBJ1-1; D is unclear. The germline V gene encodes CDR1 SQVTM and CDR2 ANQGSEA. This CDR3 contains 12 residues. V was clipped by 3 bases and J by 1 base, with 6 bases between them. The CDR3 coding sequence is TGCAGCGTTGACCCGTGGAACACTGAAGCTTTCTTT. This gives the protein CSVDPWNTEAFF.

In this sample, this clonotype is medium-sized. The rearrangement uses TRBV4-1 and TRBJ2-7, with 11 bases lining up with TRBD2. CDR3 size: 15 residues. The ends lost 6 bases at V and 3 bases at J; junction bases unmatched: 7. Germline CDR1 MGHRA, CDR2 YSYEKL. The DNA of the CDR3 is TGCGCCAGCAGGTACCTAGCGGGAGGAGACTACGAGCAGTACTTC. Residues: CASRYLAGGDYEQYF.

By its share, this clonotype is medium-sized (0.01 to 0.1%). The rearrangement links TRBV11-2 to TRBJ1-1; TRBD1 is a possible D gene (5 bases). Germline V gene data show CDR1 as SGHAT and CDR2 as FQNNGV. The CDR3 is 16 amino acids. Trimming removed 0 bases from V and 3 bases from J, with 14 bases in between. The CDR3 is CASSLEGTGQDTEAFF. CDR3 nucleotides: TGTGCCAGCAGCTTAGAAGGGACGGGTCAGGACACTGAAGCTTTCTTT.

This clonotype has just a few counts. A much larger clone lies a single base off, so this may be a read error. The gene calls are TRBV29-1 and TRBJ2-3; 7 bases align to TRBD1. Germline V gives CDR1 SQVTM, CDR2 ANQGSEA. Trimming removed 6 bases from V and 1 base from J; junction bases left unmatched: 1. This CDR3 comprises 12 residues. CDR3 DNA sequence: TGCAGCGTCGGACAGGGCACAGATACGCAGTATTTT. Translated, it gives CSVGQGTDTQYF.

This clonotype was seen ten or more times. V and J are TRBV19 and TRBJ2-3; 10 bases are a match to TRBD2. J gave up 3 bases and V 4 bases, and 7 bases lay outside the gene matches. The CDR3 totals 16 residues. Germline CDR1 is LNHDA and CDR2 is SQIVND (reference sequence). Here the CDR3 reads CASSTPAGGLTDTQYF. CDR3 in DNA: TGTGCCAGTAGTACTCCAGCGGGAGGGCTAACAGATACGCAGTATTTT.

The chain recombines TRBV7-2 with TRBJ2-5, with 10 bases identical to TRBD1. With V trimmed by 5 bases and J by 6 bases, 9 bases remained unmatched. The CDR3 totals 15 residues. The germline CDR1 and CDR2 sequences are SGHTA and FQGNSA. CDR3 protein: CASSLRRDRGQTQYF. As DNA, the CDR3 is TGTGCCAGCAGCCTTCGCCGGGACAGGGGTCAGACCCAGTACTTC.

The V call is TRBV13, the J call TRBJ2-5; D remains unclear. V gave up 5 bases and J gave up 2 bases, with 6 bases separating them. The CDR3 extends over 12 amino acids. Germline V gene lookup returns CDR1 PRHDT and CDR2 FYEKMQ (reference sequence). CDR3 region: CASSNHQETQYF. CDR3 nucleotides: TGTGCCAGCAGCAATCATCAAGAGACCCAGTACTTC.

This clonotype has a count of ten or more. The rearrangement links TRBV4-1 to TRBJ1-6; TRBD1 agrees at 7 bases. The CDR3 runs 15 residues. The V gene's germline CDR1 is MGHRA and CDR2 YSYEKL. The trim removed 2 bases at V and 5 bases at J, leaving 3 bases unmatched. The CDR3 DNA sequence: TGCGCCAGCAGCCAACCGACAGGGAATAATTCACCCCTCCACTTT. Translating it yields CASSQPTGNNSPLHF.

This rearrangement joins TRBV6-5 to TRBJ1-1; 10 positions match TRBD1. The J segment lost 5 bases and the V segment lost 4 bases, leaving 4 bases of the junction unmatched. CDR3 length equals 14 residues. Germline V CDR1 and CDR2: MNHEY, SVGAGI. In DNA form, the CDR3 reads TGTGCCAGCAGTTCGACAGGGGGCCGGACTGAAGCTTTCTTT. This sequence encodes CASSSTGGRTEAFF.

This clonotype was seen a handful of times. This chain uses TRBV27 with TRBJ1-2, with TRBD1 identical over 7 bases. The germline V gene has CDR1 MNHEY and CDR2 SMNVEV (reference sequence). V lost 5 bases and J lost 2; bases outside the gene matches: 14. The CDR3 is made up of 17 amino acids. In DNA, the CDR3 is TGTGCCAGCAGTCTACTTACCGCCACAGGGGCCAACTATGGCTACACCTTC. Its protein is CASSLLTATGANYGYTF.

The chain links TRBV12-3 or TRBV12-4 to TRBJ2-7; 9 nucleotides agree with TRBD1. The CDR3 covers 13 residues. V lost 4 bases and J lost 7; bases outside the gene matches: 5. CDR3 sequence: CASSSGTGREQYF. CDR3 coding DNA: TGTGCCAGCAGTTCCGGGACAGGGCGGGAGCAGTACTTC.

This clonotype was observed many times. The CDR3 coding sequence is TGTGCCAGCAGTGAACGGGGGCCCCGGCAGTTCTTC. This gives the protein CASSERGPRQFF. The genes are TRBV2 and TRBJ2-1; D may match TRBD1 or TRBD2 (6 bases each). This CDR3 is 12 amino acids long. The V and J ends lost 2 bases and 12 bases respectively, with 11 bases between them. The germline gives CDR1 SNHLY, CDR2 FYNNEI.

The J gene is TRBJ1-1, the V gene TRBV20-1; a weak D match, TRBD1 (6 bases). This CDR3 spans 15 amino acids. Deletions cut 6 bases from V and 4 bases from J, with 21 bases between. Per germline, CDR1 DFQATT and CDR2 SNEGSKA (reference sequence). The CDR3: CSAPQPGASGTEAFF. DNA of the CDR3: TGCAGTGCCCCGCAGCCAGGGGCATCTGGCACTGAAGCTTTCTTT.

This clonotype came up a few times. This rearrangement joins TRBV13 to TRBJ1-1; D perhaps matches TRBD1 (5 bases). The V end lost 4 bases, the J end lost 7 bases, and 16 bases lay between the germline ends. Germline V gene lookup returns CDR1 PRHDT and CDR2 FYEKMQ (reference sequence). The CDR3 has 14 amino acids. CDR3 bases: TGTGCCAGCAGCTCCACGCGACAGATTCATGAAGCTTTCTTT. Protein sequence: CASSSTRQIHEAFF.

This clonotype was picked up many times. The genes are TRBV7-2 and TRBJ1-1; no clear D gene. In germline, CDR1 is SGHTA, CDR2 FQGNSA. The CDR3 has 15 amino acids. V was trimmed by 2 bases and J by 1 base, leaving 11 bases between them. CDR3 protein: CASSLNPGGNTEAFF. The CDR3 DNA sequence: TGTGCCAGCAGCTTAAATCCCGGAGGGAACACTGAAGCTTTCTTT.

This clonotype was detected ten times or more. The chain employs TRBV20-1 and TRBJ1-1; D uncertain. Germline values: CDR1 DFQATT, CDR2 SNEGSKA (reference sequence). The CDR3 covers 12 residues. The ends were cut back, 7 bases at V and 4 bases at J, with 13 bases in the middle. CDR3 residues: CSVPDWGTEAFF. CDR3 DNA sequence: TGCAGTGTCCCGGACTGGGGCACTGAAGCTTTCTTT.

This clonotype was seen many times. The chain couples TRBV3-1 to TRBJ2-7, with D uncertain. Germline CDR1 reads LGHDT; CDR2 reads YNNKEL (reference sequence). V gave up 4 bases and J gave up 3 bases, with 19 bases separating them. The CDR3 extends over 16 amino acids. CDR3 sequence: CASSPLLGPPYYEQYF. CDR3 nucleotides: TGTGCCAGCAGCCCGCTGCTAGGACCCCCATACTACGAGCAGTACTTC.

This clonotype has at least ten counts. V gene TRBV5-1 combines with J gene TRBJ2-7; D is ambiguous. The V gene's germline CDR1 is SGHRS and CDR2 YFSETQ. The V end was cut by 2 bases, the J end by 0 bases, with 6 bases between. The CDR3 runs to 13 residues. The DNA for the CDR3 is TGCGCCAGCAGCTTTGGCAGCTCCTACGAGCAGTACTTC. Its translation is CASSFGSSYEQYF. The full variable domain, in which reference TRBV5-1 and TRBJ2-7 provide the parts outside the CDR3, is KAGVTQTPRYLIKTRGQQVTLSCSPISGHRSVSWYQQTPGQGLQFLFEYFSETQRNKGNFPGRFSGRQFSNSRSEMNVSTLELGDSALYLCASSFGSSYEQYFGPGTRLTVT.